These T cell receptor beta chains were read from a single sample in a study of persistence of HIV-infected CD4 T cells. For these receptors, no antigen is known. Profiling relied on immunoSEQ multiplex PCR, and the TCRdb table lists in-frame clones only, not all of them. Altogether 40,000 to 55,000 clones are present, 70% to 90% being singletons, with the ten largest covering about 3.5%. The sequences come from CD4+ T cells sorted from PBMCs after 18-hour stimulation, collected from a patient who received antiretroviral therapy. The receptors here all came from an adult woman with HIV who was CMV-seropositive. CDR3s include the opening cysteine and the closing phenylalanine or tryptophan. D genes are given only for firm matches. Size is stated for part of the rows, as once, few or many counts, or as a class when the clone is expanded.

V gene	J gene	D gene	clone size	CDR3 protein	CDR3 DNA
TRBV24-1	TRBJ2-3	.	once	CATSKTTDTQYF	TGTGCCACCAGCAAGACCACAGATACGCAGTATTTT
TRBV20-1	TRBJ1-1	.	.	CSASGWGQTEAFF	TGCAGTGCTAGTGGGTGGGGGCAGACTGAAGCTTTCTTT
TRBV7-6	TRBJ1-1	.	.	CASSLVERGGTEAFF	TGTGCCAGCAGCTTAGTTGAAAGGGGAGGTACTGAAGCTTTCTTT
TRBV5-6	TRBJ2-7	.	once	CASSQRGSYEQYF	TGTGCCAGCTCCCAGAGGGGGTCCTACGAGCAGTACTTC
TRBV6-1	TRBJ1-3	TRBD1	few	CASSPPGQGQNTIYF	TGTGCCAGCAGTCCCCCGGGACAGGGGCAAAACACCATATATTTT
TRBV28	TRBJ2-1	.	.	CASSLEEGGFNEQFF	TGTGCCAGCAGTTTAGAGGAGGGGGGCTTCAATGAGCAGTTCTTC
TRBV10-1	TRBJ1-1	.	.	CASSARGGVAFF	TGCGCCAGCAGTGCCAGGGGAGGCGTAGCTTTCTTT
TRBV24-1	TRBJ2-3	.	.	CATSDLRRGTDTQYF	TGTGCCACCAGTGATTTGAGGAGGGGCACAGATACGCAGTATTTT
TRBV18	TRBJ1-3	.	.	CASSPLTAGGNTIYF	TGTGCCAGCTCACCATTGACAGCGGGGGGAAACACCATATATTTT
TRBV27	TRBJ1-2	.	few	CASSLAGVGGYTF	TGTGCCAGCAGTTTGGCAGGGGTAGGTGGCTACACCTTC
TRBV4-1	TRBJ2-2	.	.	CASSQVAGELFF	TGCGCCAGCAGCCAAGTAGCCGGGGAGCTGTTTTTT
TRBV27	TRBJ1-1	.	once	CASRSDLANTITEAFF	TGTGCCAGCAGGAGTGACCTGGCCAACACCATCACTGAAGCTTTCTTT
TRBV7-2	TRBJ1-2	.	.	CASSFAGRVGYGYTF	TGTGCCAGCAGCTTCGCAGGGAGAGTCGGCTATGGCTACACCTTC
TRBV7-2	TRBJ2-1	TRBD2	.	CASSWISGGLYNEQFF	TGTGCCAGCAGCTGGATTAGCGGGGGGCTTTACAATGAGCAGTTCTTC
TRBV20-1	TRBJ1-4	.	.	CSASGGPNEKLFF	TGCAGTGCTAGTGGGGGCCCTAATGAAAAACTGTTTTTT
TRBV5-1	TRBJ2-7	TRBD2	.	CASSFSGEGYEQYF	TGCGCCAGCAGCTTTAGCGGGGAAGGTTACGAGCAGTACTTC
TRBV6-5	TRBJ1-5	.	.	CASSLGQFNQPQHF	TGTGCCAGCAGCCTCGGACAGTTCAATCAGCCCCAGCATTTT
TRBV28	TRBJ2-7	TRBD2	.	CASSSQDSGSSNEQYF	TGTGCCAGCAGTTCCCAAGATAGCGGGAGCTCCAACGAGCAGTACTTC
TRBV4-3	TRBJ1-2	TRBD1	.	CASSRGTDNYGYTF	TGCGCCAGCAGCCGAGGGACAGACAACTATGGCTACACCTTC
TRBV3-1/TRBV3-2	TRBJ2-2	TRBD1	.	CASSETRGFANTGELFF	TGTGCCAGCAGCGAAACCAGGGGGTTCGCGAACACCGGGGAGCTGTTTTTT
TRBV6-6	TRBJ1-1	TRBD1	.	CASSAQGVAAFF	TGTGCCAGCAGTGCACAGGGGGTGGCAGCTTTCTTT
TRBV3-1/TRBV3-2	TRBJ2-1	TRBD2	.	CASSPRLAGGPSYNEQFF	TGTGCCAGCAGCCCGCGACTAGCGGGAGGGCCCTCTTACAATGAGCAGTTCTTC
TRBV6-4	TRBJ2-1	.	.	CASSIAVYNEQFF	TGTGCCAGCAGTATAGCCGTCTACAATGAGCAGTTCTTC
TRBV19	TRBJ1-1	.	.	CASIYRTEAFF	TGTGCCAGTATTTACCGCACTGAAGCTTTCTTT
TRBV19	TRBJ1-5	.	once	CASSIEGAHSNQPQHF	TGTGCCAGTAGTATTGAGGGTGCTCATAGCAATCAGCCCCAGCATTTT
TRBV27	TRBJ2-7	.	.	CASSAQGPSRKYF	TGTGCCAGCAGTGCGCAGGGGCCCAGTCGGAAGTACTTC
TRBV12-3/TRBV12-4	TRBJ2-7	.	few	CASSFGTSEQYF	TGTGCCAGCAGTTTCGGGACAAGCGAGCAGTACTTC
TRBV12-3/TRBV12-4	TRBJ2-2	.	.	CASSFANTGELFF	TGTGCCAGCTCTTTCGCGAACACCGGGGAGCTGTTTTTT
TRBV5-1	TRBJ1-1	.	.	CASFENTEAFF	TGCGCCAGCTTTGAGAACACTGAAGCTTTCTTT
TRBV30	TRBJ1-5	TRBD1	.	CAWSVRDRARQPQHF	TGTGCCTGGAGTGTACGGGACAGGGCCAGGCAGCCCCAGCATTTT
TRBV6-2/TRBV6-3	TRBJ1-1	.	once	CASSYNRLGNTEAFF	TGTGCCAGCAGTTACAACAGGCTTGGAAACACTGAAGCTTTCTTT
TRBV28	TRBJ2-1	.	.	CASRPTDSYNEQFF	TGTGCCAGCCGACCCACCGACTCCTACAATGAGCAGTTCTTC
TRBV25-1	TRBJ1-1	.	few	CASSDIDRTNTEAFF	TGTGCCAGCAGTGATATAGACAGAACGAACACTGAAGCTTTCTTT
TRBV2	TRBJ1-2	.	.	CASSVLRGIGGYTF	TGTGCCAGCAGTGTCTTAAGAGGAATTGGCGGCTACACCTTC
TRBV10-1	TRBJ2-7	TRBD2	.	CASSTGTSGTHEQYF	TGCGCCAGCAGCACCGGGACTAGCGGGACCCACGAGCAGTACTTC
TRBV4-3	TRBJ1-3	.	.	CASSLFEGDTIYF	TGCGCCAGCAGCCTCTTTGAGGGGGATACCATATATTTT
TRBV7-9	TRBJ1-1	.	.	CASSSSGLEAFF	TGTGCCAGCAGCTCCTCGGGACTTGAAGCTTTCTTT
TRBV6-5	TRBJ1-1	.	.	CASMKVRNTEAFF	TGTGCCAGCATGAAGGTTAGGAACACTGAAGCTTTCTTT
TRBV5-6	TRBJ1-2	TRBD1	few	CASSEDQPWTGVSYGYTF	TGTGCCAGCAGCGAGGACCAACCCTGGACAGGGGTCTCCTATGGCTACACCTTC
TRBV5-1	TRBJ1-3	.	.	CASSQRGGGNTIYF	TGCGCCAGCAGTCAGCGGGGAGGTGGAAACACCATATATTTT
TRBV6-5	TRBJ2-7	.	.	CASSYSTGLTYEQYF	TGTGCCAGCAGTTACTCTACAGGGCTTACCTACGAGCAGTACTTC
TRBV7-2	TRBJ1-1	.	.	CASSSNPGDRLNTEAFF	TGTGCCAGCAGCTCGAACCCCGGAGACAGGCTGAACACTGAAGCTTTCTTT
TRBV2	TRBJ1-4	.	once	CASSGRQPAATNEKLFF	TGTGCCAGCAGTGGCAGACAACCCGCCGCAACTAATGAAAAACTGTTTTTT
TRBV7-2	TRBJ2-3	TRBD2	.	CASSQGLAVDTQYF	TGTGCCAGCAGCCAAGGACTAGCCGTAGATACGCAGTATTTT
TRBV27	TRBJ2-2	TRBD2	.	CASSSGTSPGELFF	TGTGCCAGCAGTTCCGGGACTAGCCCCGGGGAGCTGTTTTTT
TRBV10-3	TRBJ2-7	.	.	CATFSRTGKSDEQYF	TGTGCCACCTTCAGTCGAACAGGGAAATCGGACGAGCAGTACTTC
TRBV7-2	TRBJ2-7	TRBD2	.	CASSSVRGLAYEQYF	TGTGCCAGCAGCTCAGTCCGGGGACTAGCGTACGAGCAGTACTTC
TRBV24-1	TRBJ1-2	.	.	CATSGGTSTVWNYGYTF	TGTGCCACCAGTGGTGGAACCTCCACGGTATGGAACTATGGCTACACCTTC
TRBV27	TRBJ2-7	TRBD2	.	CASSSRLAGYEQYF	TGTGCCAGCAGTTCCAGACTAGCGGGCTACGAGCAGTACTTC
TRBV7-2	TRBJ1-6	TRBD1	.	CASSLAGGANNSPLHF	TGTGCCAGCAGCTTGGCAGGGGGCGCGAATAATTCACCCCTCCACTTT
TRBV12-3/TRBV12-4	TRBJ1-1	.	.	CASSSTTGTEAFF	TGTGCCAGCAGTTCGACGACGGGAACTGAAGCTTTCTTT
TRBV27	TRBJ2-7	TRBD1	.	CASSSPRGGQGSYEQYF	TGTGCCAGCAGTTCACCTAGGGGGGGACAGGGATCCTACGAGCAGTACTTC
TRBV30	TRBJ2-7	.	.	CAWSVGGSQTYEQYF	TGTGCCTGGAGTGTGGGTGGATCGCAAACCTACGAGCAGTACTTC
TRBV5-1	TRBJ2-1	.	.	CASSLRQGYNEQFF	TGCGCCAGCAGCTTGCGGCAAGGCTACAATGAGCAGTTCTTC